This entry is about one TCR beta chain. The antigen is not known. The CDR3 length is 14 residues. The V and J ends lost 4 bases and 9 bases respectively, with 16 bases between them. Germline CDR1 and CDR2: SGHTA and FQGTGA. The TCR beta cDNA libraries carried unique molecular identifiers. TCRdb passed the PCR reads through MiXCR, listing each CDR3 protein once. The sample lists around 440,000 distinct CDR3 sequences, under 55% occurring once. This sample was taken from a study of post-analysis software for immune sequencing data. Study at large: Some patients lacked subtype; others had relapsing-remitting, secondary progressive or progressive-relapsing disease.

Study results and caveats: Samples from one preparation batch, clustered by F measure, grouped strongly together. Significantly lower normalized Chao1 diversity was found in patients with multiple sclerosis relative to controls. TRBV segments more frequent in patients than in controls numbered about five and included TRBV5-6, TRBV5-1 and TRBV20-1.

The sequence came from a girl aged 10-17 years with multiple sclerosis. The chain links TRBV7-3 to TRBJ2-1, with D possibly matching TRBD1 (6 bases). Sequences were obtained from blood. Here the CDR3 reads CASSSGLGAGEQFF. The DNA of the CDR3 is TGTGCCAGCAGCTCGGGCCTGGGGGCGGGTGAGCAGTTCTTC.